Sequencing of this T cell receptor beta chain was carried out in a study of blood T cell repertoires in COVID-19. In germline, CDR1 is LNHDA, CDR2 SQIVND (reference sequence). J lost 0 bases, V lost 5 bases, and 7 bases had no gene match. The CDR3 covers 16 residues. Measured with immunoSEQ multiplex PCR; TCRdb has only the in-frame clones, and not every one. The profile shows hundreds of thousands of clones, about nine tenths of them singletons. Sequences were obtained from peripheral blood. The rearrangement uses TRBV19 and TRBJ1-3, with TRBD1 identical over 7 bases. The TCR comes from a woman aged 45-60 years with COVID-19, enrolled during active disease. CDR3 protein: CASSPPGQLSGNTIYF. In nucleotides, the CDR3 is TGTGCCAGTAGTCCCCCGGGACAGCTCTCTGGAAACACCATATATTTT.